These T cell receptor beta chains were read from a single sample in a study of cytomegalovirus exposure and HLA in healthy donors. Profiling relied on immunoSEQ multiplex PCR, and the TCRdb table lists in-frame clones only, not all of them. This table holds about 150,000 clones, approximately 84% found once. The sample consisted of PBMCs. These receptors were taken from a man aged 25 to 40 in good health and CMV-seropositive. Both conserved end residues are part of each CDR3. The D gene is left open where the match is weak. A row's size may be missing; if present it is once, few, many or a size class.

.,TRBV4-2,once,TRBJ1-2,CASSSRDTHNYGYTF,TGTGCCAGCAGCTCCCGGGACACCCACAACTATGGCTACACCTTC
TRBD1,TRBV29-1,.,TRBJ1-1,CSVPTSQGALGTEAFF,TGCAGCGTGCCTACCTCGCAGGGGGCTCTGGGAACTGAAGCTTTCTTT
.,TRBV6-8,.,TRBJ2-1,CASSSQGSYNEQFF,TGTGCCAGCAGTTCACAGGGATCCTACAATGAGCAGTTCTTC
TRBD2,TRBV2,.,TRBJ2-7,CASRGTSGTHEQYF,TGTGCCAGCAGGGGGACTAGCGGGACCCACGAGCAGTACTTC
.,TRBV7-6,once,TRBJ2-1,CASSQSGSYNEQFF,TGTGCCAGCAGCCAAAGCGGCTCCTACAATGAGCAGTTCTTC
TRBD1,TRBV7-2,.,TRBJ2-7,CASSFRGQGASYEQYF,TGTGCCAGCAGCTTCCGGGGACAGGGGGCATCCTACGAGCAGTACTTC
TRBD2,TRBV7-2,few,TRBJ2-5,CASSLGGGGAGETQYF,TGTGCCAGCAGCTTAGGTGGCGGGGGGGCGGGAGAGACCCAGTACTTC
TRBD2,TRBV11-2,.,TRBJ2-3,CASSSIRTSSDTQYF,TGTGCCAGCAGCTCCATCCGGACTAGCTCAGATACGCAGTATTTT
TRBD2,TRBV10-3,.,TRBJ2-3,CAIRGAGLAGGPSTDTQYF,TGTGCCATCAGGGGAGCCGGACTAGCGGGGGGTCCTAGCACAGATACGCAGTATTTT
.,TRBV7-3,.,TRBJ2-3,CASSSQSTDTQYF,TGTGCCAGCAGCTCCCAAAGCACAGATACGCAGTATTTT
.,TRBV27,.,TRBJ1-5,CASSLKGHSNQPQHF,TGTGCCAGCAGTTTAAAAGGACATAGCAATCAGCCCCAGCATTTT
.,TRBV7-6,few,TRBJ2-1,CASSFGLNEQFF,TGTGCCAGCAGTTTTGGTCTAAATGAGCAGTTCTTC
.,TRBV29-1,.,TRBJ2-3,CSAGGGEADTQYF,TGCAGCGCCGGAGGGGGGGAGGCAGATACGCAGTATTTT
.,TRBV10-3,.,TRBJ2-5,CAISESEETQYF,TGTGCCATCAGTGAGTCGGAGGAGACCCAGTACTTC
TRBD1,TRBV7-9,.,TRBJ2-3,CASRQPGQGVTAADTQYF,TGTGCCAGCAGGCAACCGGGACAGGGGGTCACAGCGGCAGATACGCAGTATTTT
.,TRBV5-1,.,TRBJ2-5,CASSIYLAGSETQYF,TGCGCCAGCAGCATCTACCTTGCGGGGTCAGAGACCCAGTACTTC
.,TRBV2,few,TRBJ1-5,CASSQDRFEAQHF,TGTGCCAGCAGCCAGGACAGATTCGAAGCCCAGCATTTT
.,TRBV4-1,.,TRBJ2-7,CASSQGYRDEQYF,TGCGCCAGCAGCCAAGGATACCGGGACGAGCAGTACTTC
.,TRBV27,.,TRBJ1-1,CASGWGRNTEAFF,TGTGCCAGCGGATGGGGCAGGAACACTGAAGCTTTCTTT
TRBD2,TRBV13,.,TRBJ2-1,CASSSPGLAANEQFF,TGTGCCAGCAGCTCCCCGGGACTAGCGGCCAATGAGCAGTTCTTC
.,TRBV2,.,TRBJ1-1,CASSRQLNTEAFF,TGTGCCAGCAGCAGGCAGCTGAACACTGAAGCTTTCTTT
TRBD1,TRBV27,.,TRBJ2-2,CASSLSRTGGIGELFF,TGTGCCAGCAGTTTATCGAGGACAGGGGGCATCGGGGAGCTGTTTTTT
.,TRBV7-9,.,TRBJ1-1,CASSLASAGEKAFF,TGTGCCAGCAGCTTAGCATCGGCGGGGGAAAAAGCTTTCTTT
TRBD1,TRBV5-1,.,TRBJ1-1,CASSHNRGNTEAFF,TGCGCCAGCAGCCACAACAGGGGGAACACTGAAGCTTTCTTT
.,TRBV7-2,.,TRBJ2-7,CASSFQTYEQYF,TGTGCCAGCAGCTTCCAGACCTACGAGCAGTACTTC
TRBD2,TRBV2,.,TRBJ2-2,CASRAGTSGLGELFF,TGTGCCAGCAGAGCCGGGACTAGCGGTCTCGGGGAGCTGTTTTTT
TRBD2,TRBV27,.,TRBJ2-7,CASSPMQRGPSYEQYF,TGTGCCAGCAGTCCAATGCAGCGGGGGCCCTCCTACGAGCAGTACTTC
.,TRBV5-1,.,TRBJ1-2,CASSTGTTRLRGYTF,TGCGCCAGCAGCACAGGGACTACTCGACTTAGGGGCTACACCTTC
.,TRBV19,.,TRBJ1-1,CASSIDRTQGLGTEAFF,TGTGCCAGTAGTATAGATCGAACTCAGGGGCTAGGTACTGAAGCTTTCTTT
TRBD2,TRBV7-2,.,TRBJ2-1,CASSSSKAGWLEVYNEQFF,TGTGCCAGCAGCTCATCCAAAGCGGGGTGGTTGGAGGTCTACAATGAGCAGTTCTTC
.,TRBV4-3,.,TRBJ1-5,CASSPNTGNTQPQHF,TGCGCCAGCAGCCCAAATACAGGGAATACTCAGCCCCAGCATTTT
TRBD1,TRBV30,.,TRBJ2-7,CALNPTGGSHEQYF,TGTGCCCTCAACCCGACAGGGGGCTCCCACGAGCAGTACTTC
TRBD2,TRBV7-3,.,TRBJ2-7,CASSPGRGYPYEQYF,TGTGCCAGCAGCCCCGGGAGGGGGTATCCCTACGAGCAGTACTTC
.,TRBV2,.,TRBJ2-1,CASFSGSGEQFF,TGTGCCAGCTTCTCTGGGTCCGGGGAGCAGTTCTTC
TRBD2,TRBV11-1,.,TRBJ2-3,CASSLGTSVYATDTQYF,TGTGCCAGCAGCTTAGGGACTAGCGTCTATGCCACAGATACGCAGTATTTT
TRBD2,TRBV4-1,.,TRBJ2-3,CASSQDGAGGATDTQYF,TGCGCCAGCAGCCAAGATGGGGCGGGAGGCGCCACAGATACGCAGTATTTT
.,TRBV29-1,few,TRBJ1-1,CSVERGGGTEAFF,TGCAGCGTTGAAAGGGGGGGAGGCACTGAAGCTTTCTTT
.,TRBV6-5,.,TRBJ1-2,CASTTTGNGYTF,TGTGCCAGCACCACCACAGGGAATGGCTACACCTTC